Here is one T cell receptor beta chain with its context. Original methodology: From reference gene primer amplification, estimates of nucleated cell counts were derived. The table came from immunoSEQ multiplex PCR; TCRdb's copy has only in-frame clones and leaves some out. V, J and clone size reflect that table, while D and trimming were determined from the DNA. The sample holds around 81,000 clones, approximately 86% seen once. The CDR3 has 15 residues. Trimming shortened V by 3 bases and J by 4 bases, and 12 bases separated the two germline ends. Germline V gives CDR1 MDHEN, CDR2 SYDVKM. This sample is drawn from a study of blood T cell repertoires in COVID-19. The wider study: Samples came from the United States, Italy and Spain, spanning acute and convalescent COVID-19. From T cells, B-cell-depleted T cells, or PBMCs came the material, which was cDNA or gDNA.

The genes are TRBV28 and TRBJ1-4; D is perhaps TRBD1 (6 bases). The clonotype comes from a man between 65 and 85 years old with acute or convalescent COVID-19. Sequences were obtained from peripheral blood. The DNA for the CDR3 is TGTGCCAGCAGTTTCTCGGGACAAGATAATGAAAAACTGTTTTTT. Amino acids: CASSFSGQDNEKLFF.